This TCR beta chain is from a study of T cells in Graves' hyperthyroidism and ophthalmopathy. This clonotype was seen only a few times. Amplified regions were TCR beta CDR3 sequences from RNA transcripts. RT-PCR in the first round (using the HTBI primer set) targeted the TCR CDR3. TCRdb reprocessed the multiplex PCR reads via MiXCR and lists one record per CDR3 protein. The table has about 620,000 distinct CDR3 sequences, around 15% seen once; the top ten hold 3% to 4%. V lost 0 bases and J 8 bases, leaving 13 bases between the germline ends. CDR3 length equals 14 residues. Germline CDR1 LGHNA, CDR2 YSLEER.

The chain carries TRBV4-3 and TRBJ1-2; no reliable D call. The TCR originated in a woman in her 30s with Graves' hyperthyroidism. The sample was blood. CDR3 amino acids: CASSQEKRAWGYTF. The CDR3 DNA sequence: TGCGCCAGCAGCCAAGAAAAGAGGGCGTGGGGCTACACCTTC.